The rows below give T cell receptor beta chains drawn from one sample of a study of blood T cell repertoires in COVID-19. Repertoires were generated with immunoSEQ multiplex PCR, while TCRdb's copy carries only in-frame clones and drops some. The repertoire holds fewer than 250,000 clones, with more than 70% as singletons. Material for sequencing was PBMCs or T cells enriched from blood (not recorded which). These receptors were obtained from a woman aged 40 to 55 with acute COVID-19. CDR3s include the opening cysteine and the closing phenylalanine or tryptophan. The D gene is left open where the match is weak. The size entry is marked missing in some rows and otherwise reads once, few, many or a size class.

>TRBV19|15|once|TRBJ1-1|TRBD1
TGTGCCAGTAGTCCGCAGGGACAGTGGAACACTGAAGCTTTCTTT
CASSPQGQWNTEAFF
>TRBV27|13|-|TRBJ1-5|-
TGTGCCAGCAGTTTATCAGGGGCTCAGCCCCAGCATTTT
CASSLSGAQPQHF
>TRBV6-5|13|-|TRBJ2-3|-
TGTGCCACCCATCCGCGGGGCACAGATACGCAGTATTTT
CATHPRGTDTQYF
>TRBV7-3|13|once|TRBJ1-1|-
TGTGCCAGCAGCCTAGACAGTAGGACTGAAGCTTTCTTT
CASSLDSRTEAFF
>TRBV24-1|13|few|TRBJ2-5|-
TGTGCCACCAGTGACAGGGGAAAGGAGACCCAGTACTTC
CATSDRGKETQYF
>TRBV7-3|16|-|TRBJ2-1|-
TGTGCCAGCAGCTTAACCCCCTCGAGCTCCTACAATGAGCAGTTCTTC
CASSLTPSSSYNEQFF
>TRBV27|12|-|TRBJ1-1|TRBD1
TGTGCCAGCAGTTTAAGGGGACAGGAAGCTTTCTTT
CASSLRGQEAFF
>TRBV28|14|once|TRBJ1-5|-
TGTGCCAGTTCAACTCAGGGCCTTAGAGAGCCCCAGCATTTT
CASSTQGLREPQHF
>TRBV6-4|15|few|TRBJ2-1|-
TGTGCCAGCAGTGACTTCAACAGGGCTGGCAATGAGCAGTTCTTC
CASSDFNRAGNEQFF
>TRBV6-6|14|-|TRBJ1-1|TRBD1
TGTGCCAGCAGTCCCCCAACAGGGGTCACTGAAGCTTTCTTT
CASSPPTGVTEAFF
>TRBV10-3|14|-|TRBJ2-7|-
TGTGCCATAAGAGGCGGGCCCGCGTCTTACGAGCAGTACTTC
CAIRGGPASYEQYF
>TRBV6-5|15|-|TRBJ2-7|TRBD2
TGTGCCAGCAGACCTACCGGGACTAGCGTCTACGAGCAGTACTTC
CASRPTGTSVYEQYF
>TRBV6-2/TRBV6-3|16|-|TRBJ1-5|TRBD1
TGTGCCAGCAGTTACTCGACAGGGGGAAGCAATCAGCCCCAGCATTTT
CASSYSTGGSNQPQHF
>TRBV3-1/TRBV3-2|13|-|TRBJ1-1|-
TGTGCCAGCAGTTCCACAGGGCTCACTGAAGCTTTCTTT
CASSSTGLTEAFF
>TRBV27|14|-|TRBJ2-7|-
TGTGCCAGCAGTTTATCGAGACAGAACTACGAGCAGTACTTC
CASSLSRQNYEQYF
>TRBV5-1|15|-|TRBJ1-2|-
TGCGCCAGCAGCTTGGGGTTCAGTTCTAACTATGGCTACACCTTC
CASSLGFSSNYGYTF
>TRBV6-5|14|-|TRBJ2-5|TRBD1
TGTGCCAGCAGTATTGCGACAGGGCAAGAGACCCAGTACTTC
CASSIATGQETQYF
>TRBV4-3|16|-|TRBJ1-6|TRBD1
TGCGCCAGCAGCCAAGAAATGGGACAGAAAAATTCACCCCTCCACTTT
CASSQEMGQKNSPLHF
>TRBV5-4|16|once|TRBJ2-5|-
TGTGCCAGCACCCCACAAGGGGACTCCTTACAAGAGACCCAGTACTTC
CASTPQGDSLQETQYF
>TRBV27|15|-|TRBJ1-2|-
TGTGCCAGCAACCCGAGGGGCAGGGGTGGGTATGGCTACACCTTC
CASNPRGRGGYGYTF
>TRBV7-3|14|few|TRBJ2-7|TRBD2
TGTGCCAGCAGTCCGGGACTAGCGGGAGGGGAGCAGTACTTC
CASSPGLAGGEQYF
>TRBV5-1|15|-|TRBJ2-1|-
TGCGCCAGCAGCCGCGGGACCAGCTCCTACAATGAGCAGTTCTTC
CASSRGTSSYNEQFF
>TRBV10-3|14|once|TRBJ1-1|-
TGTGCCATCAGTACCCCGCGGGGGAACACTGAAGCTTTCTTT
CAISTPRGNTEAFF
>TRBV6-5|13|once|TRBJ1-5|-
TGTGCCAGCAACCCAAGGGAGAATCAGCCCCAGCATTTT
CASNPRENQPQHF
>TRBV6-5|15|-|TRBJ1-5|-
TGTGCCAGCAGCTCCGACTCCTTCAGCAATCAGCCCCAGCATTTT
CASSSDSFSNQPQHF
>TRBV19|18|-|TRBJ2-1|TRBD2
TGTGCCAGTAGTATTCTAGCGGGGGGGCAAATTTCCTACAATGAGCAGTTCTTC
CASSILAGGQISYNEQFF
>TRBV5-4|16|once|TRBJ2-2|TRBD2
TGTGCCAGCAGCACCCAGCGGGAGCGGGGGACCGGGGAGCTGTTTTTT
CASSTQRERGTGELFF
>TRBV30|13|-|TRBJ2-3|-
TGTGCCTGCCCGGGATCTAACACAGATACGCAGTATTTT
CACPGSNTDTQYF
>TRBV12-3/TRBV12-4|13|-|TRBJ1-1|-
TGTGCCAGCAGTTCGAATGGCAGGGCAGGAGCTTTCTTT
CASSSNGRAGAFF
>TRBV2|18|-|TRBJ1-1|-
TGTGCCAGCAGTGAATTGGGACATAGGAGAGGGTTGAACACTGAAGCTTTCTTT
CASSELGHRRGLNTEAFF
>TRBV5-1|15|-|TRBJ2-7|TRBD1
TGCGCCAGCAGCTTGTTGCAGGACAGGGCCTCCGAGCAGTACTTC
CASSLLQDRASEQYF